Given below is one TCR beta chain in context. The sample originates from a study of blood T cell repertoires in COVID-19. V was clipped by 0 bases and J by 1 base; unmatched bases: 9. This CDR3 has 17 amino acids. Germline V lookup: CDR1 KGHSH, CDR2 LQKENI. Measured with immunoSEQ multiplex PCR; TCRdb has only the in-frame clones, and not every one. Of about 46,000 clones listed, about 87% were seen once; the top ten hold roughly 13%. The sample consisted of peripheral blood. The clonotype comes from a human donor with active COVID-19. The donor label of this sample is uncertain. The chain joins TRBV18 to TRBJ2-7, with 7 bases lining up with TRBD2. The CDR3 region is CASSPPIGEGLSYEQYF. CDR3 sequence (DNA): TGTGCCAGCTCACCACCGATAGGGGAGGGCCTATCCTACGAGCAGTACTTC.